These T cell receptor beta chains were read from a single sample in a study of cytomegalovirus exposure and HLA in healthy donors. Data came from immunoSEQ multiplex PCR; TCRdb stores just in-frame clones and leaves some out. The repertoire holds about 130,000 clones, more than 65% seen once, with under 4.5% in the top ten. The sequencing sample was made of PBMCs. These receptor sequences come from a man between 18 and 29 years old in good health and CMV-seropositive. Both conserved end residues are part of each CDR3. The D gene is left open where the match is weak. Part of the rows lack a size; the others show once, few, many or a class for expanded clones.

TRBJ1-6 | once | TRBV25-1 | . | CASSVSGTGYSPLHF | TGTGCCAGCAGTGTCTCCGGGACTGGTTATTCACCCCTCCACTTT
TRBJ2-5 | . | TRBV11-2 | . | CASSLAGETQYF | TGTGCCAGCAGCTTAGCCGGGGAGACCCAGTACTTC
TRBJ2-7 | . | TRBV6-5 | TRBD1 | CASSTPGQGRYEQYF | TGTGCCAGCAGTACCCCGGGACAGGGGCGCTACGAGCAGTACTTC
TRBJ1-1 | . | TRBV5-6 | . | CASSVSGGTAFF | TGTGCCAGCAGCGTGTCTGGGGGCACGGCTTTCTTT
TRBJ1-4 | . | TRBV6-4 | . | CASTGEMATNEKLFF | TGTGCCAGCACCGGGGAGATGGCAACTAATGAAAAACTGTTTTTT
TRBJ1-1 | . | TRBV2 | TRBD1 | CASSAERDSEAFF | TGTGCCAGCAGTGCTGAAAGGGACAGCGAAGCTTTCTTT
TRBJ1-1 | once | TRBV29-1 | TRBD1 | CSVVTGGRGEAFF | TGCAGCGTTGTCACAGGGGGTAGGGGTGAAGCTTTCTTT
TRBJ2-7 | . | TRBV7-9 | . | CASSSTYEQYF | TGTGCCAGCAGCTCCACTTACGAGCAGTACTTC
TRBJ2-1 | few | TRBV9 | . | CASSVVAGHNEQFF | TGTGCCAGCAGCGTAGTTGCGGGGCACAATGAGCAGTTCTTC
TRBJ2-1 | . | TRBV29-1 | . | CSVVFREEQFF | TGCAGCGTTGTTTTTCGGGAAGAGCAGTTCTTC
TRBJ1-2 | . | TRBV6-6 | . | CASSYRGDNYGYTF | TGTGCCAGCAGTTACAGGGGTGATAACTATGGCTACACCTTC
TRBJ1-6 | . | TRBV6-1 | . | CASSQGRSRTGKNSPLHF | TGTGCCAGCAGTCAAGGACGAAGTAGGACTGGGAAGAATTCACCCCTCCACTTT
TRBJ2-3 | . | TRBV27 | TRBD1 | CASSPGQLTDTQYF | TGTGCCAGCAGCCCGGGACAGCTAACAGATACGCAGTATTTT
TRBJ1-2 | . | TRBV6-6 | . | CASSYFRGSGYGYTF | TGTGCCAGCAGTTACTTTAGGGGATCGGGCTATGGCTACACCTTC
TRBJ2-7 | . | TRBV5-6 | TRBD1 | CASSLAGGNYEQYF | TGTGCCAGCAGCTTAGCAGGGGGCAACTACGAGCAGTACTTC
TRBJ1-1 | . | TRBV5-4 | . | CASSPGHMNTEAFF | TGTGCCAGCAGCCCCGGACACATGAACACTGAAGCTTTCTTT
TRBJ2-5 | . | TRBV4-3 | TRBD2 | CASSQDLGGAEETQYF | TGCGCCAGCAGCCAAGATCTGGGAGGGGCTGAAGAGACCCAGTACTTC
TRBJ1-2 | . | TRBV15 | TRBD1 | CATSRDGAGQGAGNYGYTF | TGTGCCACCAGCAGAGACGGTGCGGGACAGGGGGCGGGGAACTATGGCTACACCTTC
TRBJ1-1 | . | TRBV12-5 | . | CASGPGGAEAFF | TGTGCTAGTGGCCCGGGAGGGGCTGAAGCTTTCTTT
TRBJ1-1 | . | TRBV7-9 | . | CACERNTEAFF | TGTGCCTGCGAGAGGAACACTGAAGCTTTCTTT
TRBJ1-2 | . | TRBV7-2 | . | CASSLAFSYGYTF | TGTGCCAGCAGCTTAGCCTTCAGCTATGGCTACACCTTC
TRBJ2-4 | . | TRBV2 | TRBD2 | CASSDGGGREGWNIQYF | TGTGCCAGCAGTGATGGCGGAGGCAGGGAGGGGTGGAACATTCAGTACTTC
TRBJ1-3 | . | TRBV11-2 | . | CASSSLRGSGNTIYF | TGTGCCAGCAGCTCACTAAGGGGATCCGGAAACACCATATATTTT
TRBJ1-6 | once | TRBV4-1 | TRBD1 | CASSPWTGSSYNSPLHF | TGCGCCAGCAGCCCCTGGACAGGTAGCTCCTATAATTCACCCCTCCACTTT
TRBJ2-3 | . | TRBV7-8 | . | CASSLVPQVDTQYF | TGTGCCAGCAGCTTAGTTCCCCAGGTAGATACGCAGTATTTT
TRBJ1-1 | . | TRBV4-3 | . | CASSQDQGRNAEAFF | TGCGCCAGCAGCCAAGACCAGGGGAGAAACGCTGAAGCTTTCTTT
TRBJ2-2 | . | TRBV9 | TRBD2 | CASSVPGTSGNTGELFF | TGTGCCAGCAGCGTCCCCGGGACTAGCGGCAACACCGGGGAGCTGTTTTTT
TRBJ1-1 | . | TRBV6-6 | TRBD1 | CASSWGQENTEAFF | TGTGCCAGCAGTTGGGGACAGGAGAACACTGAAGCTTTCTTT
TRBJ2-1 | . | TRBV4-1 | TRBD1 | CASSQDPGGSYNEQFF | TGCGCCAGCAGCCAAGACCCAGGGGGCTCCTACAATGAGCAGTTCTTC
TRBJ2-5 | . | TRBV11-2 | TRBD2 | CASSLRTGTLHAGAQYF | TGTGCCAGCAGCCTTCGAACCGGGACTCTCCACGCGGGGGCCCAGTACTTC
TRBJ1-2 | . | TRBV27 | . | CASSRGMNYGYTF | TGTGCCAGCAGTCGAGGGATGAACTATGGCTACACCTTC
TRBJ2-5 | . | TRBV18 | . | CASSPFTGNWRETQYF | TGTGCCAGCTCACCTTTTACGGGGAATTGGCGAGAGACCCAGTACTTC
TRBJ1-3 | . | TRBV2 | . | CASSLTGFSGNTIYF | TGTGCCAGCAGTTTAACAGGCTTCTCTGGAAACACCATATATTTT
TRBJ2-2 | . | TRBV9 | . | CASSGFGATGELFF | TGTGCCAGCAGCGGATTTGGAGCCACCGGGGAGCTGTTTTTT
TRBJ2-7 | . | TRBV14 | . | CASSRYVVGANPYEQYF | TGTGCCAGCAGCCGGTACGTAGTAGGGGCCAACCCCTACGAGCAGTACTTC
TRBJ2-6 | . | TRBV2 | . | CASSASNGANVLTF | TGTGCCAGCAGTGCGAGTAATGGGGCCAACGTCCTGACTTTC
TRBJ2-7 | . | TRBV27 | TRBD1 | CASSPTGTGPNEQYF | TGTGCCAGCAGCCCGACCGGGACAGGGCCCAACGAGCAGTACTTC
TRBJ1-1 | . | TRBV2 | . | CASSLSVGGDEADEAFF | TGTGCCAGCAGTCTTTCAGTGGGGGGGGACGAAGCGGATGAAGCTTTCTTT
TRBJ2-1 | . | TRBV10-2 | TRBD2 | CASSTPWTSGGYNEQFF | TGCGCCAGCAGCACACCGTGGACTAGCGGGGGGTACAATGAGCAGTTCTTC
TRBJ1-2 | once | TRBV5-1 | TRBD1 | CASSLVTGENYGYTF | TGCGCCAGCAGCTTGGTAACAGGGGAGAACTATGGCTACACCTTC
TRBJ1-5 | . | TRBV6-1 | . | CASSEFPTGSHNQPQHF | TGTGCCAGCAGTGAGTTCCCGACGGGGTCCCACAATCAGCCCCAGCATTTT
TRBJ1-6 | . | TRBV27 | . | CASSFLLDYNSPLHF | TGTGCCAGCAGTTTTTTGTTAGACTATAATTCACCCCTCCACTTT
TRBJ2-5 | . | TRBV10-1 | . | CARRGEETQYF | TGCGCCAGGCGGGGTGAAGAGACCCAGTACTTC
TRBJ2-7 | . | TRBV5-1 | . | CASSGTSALRSEQYF | TGCGCCAGCTCCGGGACATCGGCCCTTCGGTCCGAGCAGTACTTC
TRBJ2-7 | . | TRBV5-4 | TRBD2 | CASSFPTSGSPSSYEQYF | TGTGCCAGCAGCTTCCCAACTAGCGGGAGCCCTAGCTCCTACGAGCAGTACTTC
TRBJ1-2 | . | TRBV10-3 | . | CAIRWGGPDGMNYGYTF | TGTGCCATCAGGTGGGGGGGGCCGGACGGAATGAACTATGGCTACACCTTC
TRBJ1-4 | . | TRBV7-6 | . | CASSEQSRDAVEKLFF | TGTGCCAGCAGCGAACAATCCAGGGATGCTGTAGAAAAACTGTTTTTT
TRBJ2-7 | . | TRBV7-9 | . | CASSNTGFRSYEQYF | TGTGCCAGCAGCAATACAGGGTTTCGGTCCTACGAGCAGTACTTC
TRBJ2-7 | few | TRBV18 | TRBD2 | CASSKSSGSDEQYF | TGTGCCAGCTCAAAGAGTAGCGGGAGTGACGAGCAGTACTTC
TRBJ1-6 | . | TRBV15 | TRBD1 | CATSRDPTTETGGRWNSPLHF | TGTGCCACCAGCAGAGATCCTACGACCGAGACAGGGGGCAGGTGGAATTCACCCCTCCACTTT
TRBJ2-6 | . | TRBV18 | TRBD1 | CASSQDRPSSSGANVLTF | TGTGCCAGCTCACAGGACAGGCCCTCAAGCTCTGGGGCCAACGTCCTGACTTTC
TRBJ1-4 | . | TRBV5-1 | . | CASSLDGHFTTNEKLFF | TGCGCCAGCAGCTTGGATGGACACTTTACAACTAATGAAAAACTGTTTTTT